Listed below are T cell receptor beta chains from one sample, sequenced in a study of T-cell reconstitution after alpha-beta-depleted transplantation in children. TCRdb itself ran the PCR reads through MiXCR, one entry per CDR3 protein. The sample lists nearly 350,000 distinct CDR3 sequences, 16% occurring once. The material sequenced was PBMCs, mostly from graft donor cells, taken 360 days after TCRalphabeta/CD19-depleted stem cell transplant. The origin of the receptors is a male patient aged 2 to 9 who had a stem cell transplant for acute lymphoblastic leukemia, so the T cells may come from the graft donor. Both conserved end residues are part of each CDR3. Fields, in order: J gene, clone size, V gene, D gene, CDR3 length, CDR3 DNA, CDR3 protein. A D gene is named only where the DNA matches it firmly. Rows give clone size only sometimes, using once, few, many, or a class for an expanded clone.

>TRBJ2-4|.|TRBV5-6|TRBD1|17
TGTGCCAGCAGCTTGGGGGACAGGCCCTTAACCAAAAACATTCAGTACTTC
CASSLGDRPLTKNIQYF
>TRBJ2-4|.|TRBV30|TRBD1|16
TGTGCCTGGACCCGACCGGACAGGGTGGCCAAAAACATTCAGTACTTC
CAWTRPDRVAKNIQYF
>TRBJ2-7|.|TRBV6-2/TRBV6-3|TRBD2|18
TGTGCCAGCAGTTACTCGATAGCCCGACTAGCGGGAGGCCACGAGCAGTACTTC
CASSYSIARLAGGHEQYF
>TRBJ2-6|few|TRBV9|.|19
TGTGCCAGCAGCACCTCATGGGGCCCTTTCTTCTCTGGGGCCAACGTCCTGACTTTC
CASSTSWGPFFSGANVLTF
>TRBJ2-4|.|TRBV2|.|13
TGTGCCAGCGGGGGGATAGCCAAAAACATTCAGTACTTC
CASGGIAKNIQYF
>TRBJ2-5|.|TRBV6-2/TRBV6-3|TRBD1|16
TGTGCCAGCAGACCCAACCCGGGACAGGGCCAAGAGACCCAGTACTTC
CASRPNPGQGQETQYF
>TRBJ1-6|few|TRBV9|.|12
TGTGCCAGCAGCGTAGTAGGATCACCCCTCCACTTT
CASSVVGSPLHF
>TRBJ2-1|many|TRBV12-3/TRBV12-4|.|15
TGTGCCAGCAGGGACCTAGCAGCTGGATACAATGAGCAGTTCTTC
CASRDLAAGYNEQFF
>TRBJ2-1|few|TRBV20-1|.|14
TGCAGTGCTCCACGGGGGACACCCTACAATGAGCAGTTCTTC
CSAPRGTPYNEQFF
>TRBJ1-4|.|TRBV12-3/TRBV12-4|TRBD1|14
TGTGCCAGCAGGGGGACAGGGAGGGGTGAAAAACTGTTTTTT
CASRGTGRGEKLFF
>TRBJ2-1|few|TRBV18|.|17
TGTGCCAGCTCATCTACCTCGGGACACAGCTCCTACAATGAGCAGTTCTTC
CASSSTSGHSSYNEQFF
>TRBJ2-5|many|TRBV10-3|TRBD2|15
TGTGCCATCAGTGATAGCGGGAGGAGGCGGGAGACCCAGTACTTC
CAISDSGRRRETQYF
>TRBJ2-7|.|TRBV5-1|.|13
TGCGCCAGCAGCTGGTCCCCGAATTACGAGCAGTACTTC
CASSWSPNYEQYF
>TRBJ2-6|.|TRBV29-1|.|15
TGCAGCGTTGTAACGTCCAGCTCTGGGGCCAACGTCCTGACTTTC
CSVVTSSSGANVLTF
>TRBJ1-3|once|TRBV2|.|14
TGTGCCAGCAGTGAAGCGGCTGGGGGAAACACCATATATTTT
CASSEAAGGNTIYF
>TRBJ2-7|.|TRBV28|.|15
TGTGCCAGCAGCCACAGGTCCTTTATCTCCTACGAGCAGTACTTC
CASSHRSFISYEQYF
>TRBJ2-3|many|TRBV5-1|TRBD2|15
TGTGCCAGCAGCCCGGGACTAGCGGTCACAGATACGCAGTATTTT
CASSPGLAVTDTQYF
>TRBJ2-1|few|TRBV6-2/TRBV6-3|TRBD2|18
TGTGCCAGCAGTACGACTAGCGGGAGGGCCAGCCCCTACAATGAGCAGTTCTTC
CASSTTSGRASPYNEQFF
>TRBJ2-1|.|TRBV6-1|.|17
TGTGCCAGCAGCCCCGTGGTAATGGTCTCTCCGTACAATGAGCAGTTCTTC
CASSPVVMVSPYNEQFF
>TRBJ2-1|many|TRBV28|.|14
TGTGCCAGCACCCCAGAGACCGGAGGCAATGAGCAGTTCTTC
CASTPETGGNEQFF